This T cell receptor beta chain was captured in a study of blood T cell repertoires in COVID-19. Unmatched junction bases numbered 5, after V lost 0 bases and J lost 3 bases. This CDR3 contains 16 residues. CDR1 is SGHDT and CDR2 is YYEEEE in the germline V gene. Clones were read by immunoSEQ multiplex PCR, and TCRdb kept only the in-frame ones, dropping some. Of 95,000 to 150,000 clones in the sample, 78% were seen once. J is TRBJ2-3 and V is TRBV5-6; TRBD2 matches at 9 bases. The TCR comes from a man between 65 and 79 years old with acute or convalescent COVID-19. The specimen sequenced was peripheral blood. The CDR3 loop reads CASSLALAGITDTQYF. The CDR3 DNA sequence: TGTGCCAGCAGCTTGGCCCTAGCGGGGATAACAGATACGCAGTATTTT.